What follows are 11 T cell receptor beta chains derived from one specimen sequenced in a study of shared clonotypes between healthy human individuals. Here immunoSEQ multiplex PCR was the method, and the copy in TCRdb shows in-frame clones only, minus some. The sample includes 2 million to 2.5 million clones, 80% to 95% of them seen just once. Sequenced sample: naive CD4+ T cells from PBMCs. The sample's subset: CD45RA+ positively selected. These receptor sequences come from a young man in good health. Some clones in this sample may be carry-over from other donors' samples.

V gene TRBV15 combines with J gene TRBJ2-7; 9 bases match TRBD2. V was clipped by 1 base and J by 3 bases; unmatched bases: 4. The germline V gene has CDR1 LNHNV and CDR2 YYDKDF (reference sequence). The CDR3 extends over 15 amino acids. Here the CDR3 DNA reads TGTGCCACCAGCAGAGGAGCTAGCGGGAACTACGAGCAGTACTTC. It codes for CATSRGASGNYEQYF.

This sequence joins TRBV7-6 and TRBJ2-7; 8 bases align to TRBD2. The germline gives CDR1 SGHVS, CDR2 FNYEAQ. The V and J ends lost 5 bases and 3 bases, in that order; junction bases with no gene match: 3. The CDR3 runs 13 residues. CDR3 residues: CASSRGTSYEQYF. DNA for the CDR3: TGTGCCAGCAGCCGAGGGACTAGCTACGAGCAGTACTTC.

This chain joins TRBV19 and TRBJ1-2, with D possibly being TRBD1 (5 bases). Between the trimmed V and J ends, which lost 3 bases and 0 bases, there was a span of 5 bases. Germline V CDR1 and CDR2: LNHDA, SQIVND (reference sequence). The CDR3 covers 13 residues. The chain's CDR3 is CASSMGANYGYTF. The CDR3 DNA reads TGTGCCAGTAGTATGGGGGCTAACTATGGCTACACCTTC.

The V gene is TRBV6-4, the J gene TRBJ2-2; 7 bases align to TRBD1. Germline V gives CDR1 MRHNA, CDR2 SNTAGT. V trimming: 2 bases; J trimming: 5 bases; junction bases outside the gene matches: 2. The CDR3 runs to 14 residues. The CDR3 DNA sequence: TGTGCCAGCAGTGACAGGGGGCAGACCGGGGAGCTGTTTTTT. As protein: CASSDRGQTGELFF.

The CDR3 nucleotides read TGTGCCAGCAGTTTTTCCCGGGGGGGTCTGGAGACCCAGTACTTC. It encodes CASSFSRGGLETQYF. The V gene is TRBV28, the J gene TRBJ2-5, with TRBD2 matching 8 bases. The CDR3 extends over 15 amino acids. Germline lookup yields CDR1 MDHEN and CDR2 SYDVKM. The V gene end was trimmed by 3 bases and the J gene end by 5 bases; junction bases not matched to a gene: 8.

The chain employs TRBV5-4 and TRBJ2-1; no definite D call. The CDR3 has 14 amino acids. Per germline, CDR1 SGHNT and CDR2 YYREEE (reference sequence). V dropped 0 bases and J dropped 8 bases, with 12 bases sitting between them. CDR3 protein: CASSLASATHEQFF. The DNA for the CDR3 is TGTGCCAGCAGCTTGGCCTCAGCTACCCATGAGCAGTTCTTC.

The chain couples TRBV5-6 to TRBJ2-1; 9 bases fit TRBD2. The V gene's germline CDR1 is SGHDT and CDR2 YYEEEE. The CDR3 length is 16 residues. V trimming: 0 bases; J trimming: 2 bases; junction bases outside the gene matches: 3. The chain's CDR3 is CASSLAKREAYNEQFF. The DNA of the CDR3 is TGTGCCAGCAGCTTGGCCAAGCGGGAGGCCTACAATGAGCAGTTCTTC. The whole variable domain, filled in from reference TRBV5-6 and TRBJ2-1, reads DAGVTQSPTHLIKTRGQQVTLRCSPKSGHDTVSWYQQALGQGPQFIFQYYEEEERQRGNFPDRFSGHQFPNYSSELNVNALLLGDSALYLCASSLAKREAYNEQFFGPGTRLTVL.

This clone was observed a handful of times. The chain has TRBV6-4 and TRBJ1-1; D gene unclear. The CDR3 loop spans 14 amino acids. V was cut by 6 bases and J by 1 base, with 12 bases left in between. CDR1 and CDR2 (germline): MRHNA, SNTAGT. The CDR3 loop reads CASRRGPENTEAFF. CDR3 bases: TGTGCCAGCAGAAGAGGACCGGAGAACACTGAAGCTTTCTTT.

CDR3 region: CASSLVGGNGYTF. In DNA form, the CDR3 reads TGTGCCAGCAGCTTAGTGGGGGGGAATGGCTACACCTTC. The chain employs TRBV7-9 and TRBJ1-2; possible D gene TRBD1, 5 bases. The germline V gene encodes CDR1 SEHNR and CDR2 FQNEAQ (reference sequence). The V gene lost 1 base and the J gene lost 6 bases, with 9 bases spanning the gap. This CDR3 contains 13 residues.

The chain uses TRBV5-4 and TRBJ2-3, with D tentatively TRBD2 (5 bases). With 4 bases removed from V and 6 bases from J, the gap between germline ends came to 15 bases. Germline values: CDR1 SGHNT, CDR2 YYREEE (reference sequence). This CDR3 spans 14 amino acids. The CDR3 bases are TGTGCCAGCAGCCCCCGTCCCCGCGGGGATACGCAGTATTTT. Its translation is CASSPRPRGDTQYF.

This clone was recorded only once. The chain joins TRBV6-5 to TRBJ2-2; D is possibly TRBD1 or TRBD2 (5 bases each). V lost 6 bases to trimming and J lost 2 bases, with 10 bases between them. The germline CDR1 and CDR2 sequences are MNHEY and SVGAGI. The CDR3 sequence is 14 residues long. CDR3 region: CASRLGTNTGELFF. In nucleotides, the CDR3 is TGTGCCAGCAGATTAGGGACCAACACCGGGGAGCTGTTTTTT.